A single sample is the source of the 5 T cell receptor beta chains below, sequenced in a study of control samples from healthy donors and cancer patients (dated by TCRdb to the early 2020s). The library was obtained by the immunoSEQ multiplex PCR assay. Not all clones reach the TCRdb copy of this immuneACCESS table, which keeps in-frame sequences only. Checked studies attribute under half of the gap to unresolved V genes and leave the rest unexplained. The sample records 60,000 to 75,000 clones, 70% to 90% of which are singletons. The top ten clonotypes cover 5% to 6.5% of the sample. Sequencing was performed on blood. These receptors all come from a man aged 40-55 years in good health.

The chain carries TRBV25-1 and TRBJ1-1; no firm D call. Trimming took off 3 bases at V and 5 bases at J, with 13 bases between the two ends. This CDR3 is 14 amino acids long. Per the germline V gene, CDR1 is MGHDK and CDR2 is SYGVNS. The CDR3 bases are TGTGCCAGCAGTGAGTACGCGGTTCGGACTGAAGCTTTCTTT. Its translation is CASSEYAVRTEAFF.

V is TRBV7-2 and J is TRBJ1-4; possible D gene TRBD1, 5 bases. Trimming took off 2 bases at V and 2 bases at J, with 6 bases between the two ends. Germline CDR1 reads SGHTA; CDR2 reads FQGNSA. CDR3 size: 14 residues. The CDR3 sequence: CASSLSGTNEKLFF. The CDR3 region has the DNA TGTGCCAGCAGCTTATCAGGGACTAATGAAAAACTGTTTTTT.

The chain couples TRBV18 to TRBJ1-2, with 8 bases matching TRBD1. The CDR3 loop spans 13 amino acids. Looked up from germline, CDR1 is KGHSH and CDR2 is LQKENI. J gave up 8 bases and V 6 bases, and 8 bases lay outside the gene matches. The DNA of the CDR3 is TGTGCCAGCTCGACGGACAGGGTGGGAGGCTACACCTTC. Amino acids: CASSTDRVGGYTF.

The rearrangement uses TRBV4-3 and TRBJ1-4, with 12 bases matching TRBD1. Looked up from germline, CDR1 is LGHNA and CDR2 is YSLEER. The CDR3 has 16 residues. Trimming cost V 1 base and J 7 bases; bases outside gene matches: 4. As DNA, the CDR3 is TGCGCCAGCAGCCAAGGCAAGGGACAGGGGGCTGAAAAACTGTTTTTT. Its protein is CASSQGKGQGAEKLFF.

The chain combines TRBV7-2 with TRBJ2-6; TRBD1 is a possible D gene (6 bases). Germline-derived CDR1 and CDR2 are SGHTA and FQGNSA. The ends were cut back, 4 bases at V and 0 bases at J, with 10 bases in the middle. The CDR3 has 16 amino acids. The CDR3 sequence is CASSSGTHSGANVLTF. The CDR3 bases are TGTGCCAGCAGCTCCGGGACACACTCTGGGGCCAACGTCCTGACTTTC.